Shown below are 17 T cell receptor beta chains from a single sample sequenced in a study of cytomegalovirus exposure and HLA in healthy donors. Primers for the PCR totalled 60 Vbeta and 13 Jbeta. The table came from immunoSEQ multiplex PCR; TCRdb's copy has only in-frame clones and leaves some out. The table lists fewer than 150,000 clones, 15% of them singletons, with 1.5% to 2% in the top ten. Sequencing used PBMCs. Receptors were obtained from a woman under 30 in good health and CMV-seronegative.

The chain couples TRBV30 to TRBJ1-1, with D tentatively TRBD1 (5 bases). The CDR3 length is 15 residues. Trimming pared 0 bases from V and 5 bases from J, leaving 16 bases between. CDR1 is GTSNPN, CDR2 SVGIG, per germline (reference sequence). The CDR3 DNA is TGTGCCTGGAGTGTAAAGGGTCGGGGGAGTACTGAAGCTTTCTTT. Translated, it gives CAWSVKGRGSTEAFF.

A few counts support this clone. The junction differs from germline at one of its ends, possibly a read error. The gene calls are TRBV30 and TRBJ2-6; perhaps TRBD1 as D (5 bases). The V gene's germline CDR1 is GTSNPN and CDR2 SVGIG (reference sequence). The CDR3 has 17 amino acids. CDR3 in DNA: TGTGCCTGGAGTGCCCAAGCCCCCCGCTCTGGGGCCAACGCCCTGACTTTC. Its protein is CAWSAQAPRSGANALTF.

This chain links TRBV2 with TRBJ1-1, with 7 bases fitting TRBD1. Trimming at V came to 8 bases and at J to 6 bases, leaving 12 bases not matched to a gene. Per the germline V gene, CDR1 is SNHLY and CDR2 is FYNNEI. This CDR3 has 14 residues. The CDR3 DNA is TGTGCCAGCCACAGGGGCGACGGTATCTCTGAAGCTTTCTTT. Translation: CASHRGDGISEAFF.

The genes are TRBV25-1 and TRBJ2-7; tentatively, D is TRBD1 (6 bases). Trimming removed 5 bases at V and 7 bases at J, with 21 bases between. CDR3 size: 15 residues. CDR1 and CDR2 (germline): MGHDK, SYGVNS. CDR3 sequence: CASSPQWAGELEQYF. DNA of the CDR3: TGTGCCAGCAGTCCCCAGTGGGCAGGGGAGTTGGAGCAGTACTTC.

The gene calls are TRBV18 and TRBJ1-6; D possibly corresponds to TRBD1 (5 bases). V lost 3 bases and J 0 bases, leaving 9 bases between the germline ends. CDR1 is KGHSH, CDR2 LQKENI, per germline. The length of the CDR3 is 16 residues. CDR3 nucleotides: TGTGCCAGCTCACCGAACAGGCTCTCCTATAATTCACCCCTCCACTTT. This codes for CASSPNRLSYNSPLHF.

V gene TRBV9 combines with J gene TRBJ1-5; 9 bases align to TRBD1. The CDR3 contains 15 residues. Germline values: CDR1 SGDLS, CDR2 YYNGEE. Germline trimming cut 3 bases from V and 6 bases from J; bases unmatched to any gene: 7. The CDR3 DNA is TGTGCCAGCAGCGCCCACAGGGGGCGGGGTCAGCCCCAGCATTTT. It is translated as CASSAHRGRGQPQHF.

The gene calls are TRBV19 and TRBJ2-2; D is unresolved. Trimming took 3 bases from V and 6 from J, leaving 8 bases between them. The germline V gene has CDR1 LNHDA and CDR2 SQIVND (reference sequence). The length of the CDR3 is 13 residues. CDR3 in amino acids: CASSIVRAGELFF. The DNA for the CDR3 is TGTGCCAGTAGTATTGTTCGTGCCGGGGAGCTGTTTTTT.

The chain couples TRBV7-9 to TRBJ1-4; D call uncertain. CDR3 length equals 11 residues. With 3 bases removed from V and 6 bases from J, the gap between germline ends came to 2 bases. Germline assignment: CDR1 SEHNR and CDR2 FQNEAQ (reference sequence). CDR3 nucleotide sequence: TGTGCCAGCAGCTTCGATGAAAAACTGTTTTTT. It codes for CASSFDEKLFF.

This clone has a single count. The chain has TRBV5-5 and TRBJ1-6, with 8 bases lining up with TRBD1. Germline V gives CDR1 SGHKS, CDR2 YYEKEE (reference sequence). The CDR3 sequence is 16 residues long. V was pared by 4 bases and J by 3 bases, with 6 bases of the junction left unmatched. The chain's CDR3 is CASSAGQAGYNSPLHF. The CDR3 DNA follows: TGTGCCAGCAGCGCGGGACAGGCCGGCTATAATTCACCCCTCCACTTT.

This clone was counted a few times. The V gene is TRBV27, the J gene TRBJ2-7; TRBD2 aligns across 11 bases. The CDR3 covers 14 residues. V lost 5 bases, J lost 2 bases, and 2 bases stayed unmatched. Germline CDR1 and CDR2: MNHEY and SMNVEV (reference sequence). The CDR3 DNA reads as TGTGCCAGCAGTCCGGGACTAGCGGCCTACGAGCAGTACTTC. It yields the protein CASSPGLAAYEQYF.

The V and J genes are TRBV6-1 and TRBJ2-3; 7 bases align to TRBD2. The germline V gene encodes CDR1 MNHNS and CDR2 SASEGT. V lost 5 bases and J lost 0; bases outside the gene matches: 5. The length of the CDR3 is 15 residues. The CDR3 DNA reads TGTGCCAGCAGTACGCTAGCGGCTAGCACAGATACGCAGTATTTT. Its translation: CASSTLAASTDTQYF.

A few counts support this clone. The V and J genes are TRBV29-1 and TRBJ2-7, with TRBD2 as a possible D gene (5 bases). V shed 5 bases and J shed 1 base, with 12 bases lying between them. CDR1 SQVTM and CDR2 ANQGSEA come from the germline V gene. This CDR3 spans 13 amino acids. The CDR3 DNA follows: TGCAGCGTTATAGGAGGCCCTTCCTACGAGCAGTACTTC. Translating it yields CSVIGGPSYEQYF.

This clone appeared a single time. CDR3 residues: CASSLERGRMNTEAFF. The CDR3 DNA sequence: TGCGCCAGCAGCCTGGAAAGGGGTAGAATGAACACTGAAGCTTTCTTT. This rearrangement joins TRBV4-3 to TRBJ1-1, with a possible D match to TRBD1 (5 bases). CDR1 is LGHNA, CDR2 YSLEER, per germline. The V end lost 4 bases, the J end lost 0 bases, and 15 bases lay between the germline ends. CDR3 length equals 16 residues.

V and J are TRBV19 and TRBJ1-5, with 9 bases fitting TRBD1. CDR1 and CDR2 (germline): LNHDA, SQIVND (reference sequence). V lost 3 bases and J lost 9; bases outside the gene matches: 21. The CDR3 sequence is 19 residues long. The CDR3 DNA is TGTGCCAGTAGTATGCGGCCTTCAACCGGGACAGGGACCCCGCGGCCCCAGCATTTT. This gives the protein CASSMRPSTGTGTPRPQHF.

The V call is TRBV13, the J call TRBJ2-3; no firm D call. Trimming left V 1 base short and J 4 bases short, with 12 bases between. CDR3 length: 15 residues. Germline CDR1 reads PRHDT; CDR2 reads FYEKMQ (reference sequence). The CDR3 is CASSLVPLLADTQYF. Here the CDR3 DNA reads TGTGCCAGCAGCTTAGTCCCACTCCTGGCAGATACGCAGTATTTT. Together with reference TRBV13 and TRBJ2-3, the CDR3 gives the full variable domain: AAGVIQSPRHLIKEKRETATLKCYPIPRHDTVYWYQQGPGQDPQFLISFYEKMQSDKGSIPDRFSAQQFSDYHSELNMSSLELGDSALYFCASSLVPLLADTQYFGPGTRLTVL.

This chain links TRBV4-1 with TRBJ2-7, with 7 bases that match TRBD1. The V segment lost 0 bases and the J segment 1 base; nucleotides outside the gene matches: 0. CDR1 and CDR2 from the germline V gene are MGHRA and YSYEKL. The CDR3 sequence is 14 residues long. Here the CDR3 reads CASSQEQGSYEQYF. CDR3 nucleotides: TGCGCCAGCAGCCAAGAACAGGGGTCCTACGAGCAGTACTTC.

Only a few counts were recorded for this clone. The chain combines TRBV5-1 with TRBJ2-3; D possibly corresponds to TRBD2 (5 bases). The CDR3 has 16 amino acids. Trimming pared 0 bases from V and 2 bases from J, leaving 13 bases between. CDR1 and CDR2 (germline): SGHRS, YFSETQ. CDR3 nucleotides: TGCGCCAGCAGCTTGGGGGCGGGCTCCGCCACAGATACGCAGTATTTT. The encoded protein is CASSLGAGSATDTQYF.